This T cell receptor beta chain was profiled in a study of identical twins. Regarding the study as a whole: High-abundance cord blood beta clonotypes had fewer insertions; memory repertoires showed none.

This clonotype was observed at least ten times. Its cognate antigen is unknown. TCRdb re-called the 5' RACE reads through MiXCR, storing one row per CDR3 protein. Altogether approximately 240,000 distinct CDR3 sequences are present, roughly an eighth being singletons, with the ten largest covering 8.8%. Germline V CDR1 and CDR2: SGHTA, FQGTGA. J was trimmed by 3 bases and V by 3 bases; bases with no gene match: 7. The CDR3 consists of 15 residues. The specimen was memory (CD45RO+) T cells sorted from blood. The receptor was isolated from a woman between 18 and 29 years old in good health. J is TRBJ2-7 and V is TRBV7-3; 8 nucleotides align to TRBD2. The CDR3 bases are TGTGCCAGCAGCTTGGGACTAGGGAATGACTACGAGCAGTACTTC. Amino acid sequence: CASSLGLGNDYEQYF.